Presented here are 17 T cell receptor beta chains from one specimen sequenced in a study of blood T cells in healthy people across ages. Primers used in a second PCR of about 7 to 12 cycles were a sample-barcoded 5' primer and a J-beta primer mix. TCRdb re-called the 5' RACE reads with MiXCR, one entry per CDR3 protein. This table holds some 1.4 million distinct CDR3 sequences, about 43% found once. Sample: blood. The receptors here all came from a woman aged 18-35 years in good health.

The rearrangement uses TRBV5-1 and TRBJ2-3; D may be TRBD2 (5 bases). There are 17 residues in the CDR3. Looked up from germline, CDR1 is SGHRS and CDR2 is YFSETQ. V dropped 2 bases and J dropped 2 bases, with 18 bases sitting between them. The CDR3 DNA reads TGCGCCAGCAGCTTCCGGGTAGCGAGCGACTCCACAGATACGCAGTATTTT. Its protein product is CASSFRVASDSTDTQYF. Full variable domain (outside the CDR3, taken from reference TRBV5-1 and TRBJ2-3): KAGVTQTPRYLIKTRGQQVTLSCSPISGHRSVSWYQQTPGQGLQFLFEYFSETQRNKGNFPGRFSGRQFSNSRSEMNVSTLELGDSALYLCASSFRVASDSTDTQYFGPGTRLTVL.

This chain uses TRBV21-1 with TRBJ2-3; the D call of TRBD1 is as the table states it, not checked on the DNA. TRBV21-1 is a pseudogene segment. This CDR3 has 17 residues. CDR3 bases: TGTGCCAGCAGCAAAGGGGGCAGGAAAAGGGGCACAGATACGCAGTATTTT. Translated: CASSKGGRKRGTDTQYF.

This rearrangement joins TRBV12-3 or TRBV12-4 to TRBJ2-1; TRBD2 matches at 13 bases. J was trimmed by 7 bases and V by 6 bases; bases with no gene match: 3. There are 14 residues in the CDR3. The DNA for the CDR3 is TGTGCCAGCAGCACGGGACTAGCGGGGAATGAGCAGTTCTTC. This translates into CASSTGLAGNEQFF.

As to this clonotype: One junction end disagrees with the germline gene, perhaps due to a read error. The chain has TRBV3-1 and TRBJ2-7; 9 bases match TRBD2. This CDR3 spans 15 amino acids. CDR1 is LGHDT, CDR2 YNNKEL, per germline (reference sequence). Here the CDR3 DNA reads TGTGCCAGCAGCCAAATAGCGGGAGCCTCCGACGAGCAGTACTTC. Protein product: CASSQIAGASDEQYF.

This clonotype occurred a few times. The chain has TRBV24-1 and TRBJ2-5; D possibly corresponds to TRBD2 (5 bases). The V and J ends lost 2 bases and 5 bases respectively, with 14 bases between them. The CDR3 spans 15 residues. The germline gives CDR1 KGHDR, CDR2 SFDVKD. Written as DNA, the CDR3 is TGTGCCACCAGTGATTCCGAGAGGGCTGGGGAGACCCAGTACTTC. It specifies CATSDSERAGETQYF.

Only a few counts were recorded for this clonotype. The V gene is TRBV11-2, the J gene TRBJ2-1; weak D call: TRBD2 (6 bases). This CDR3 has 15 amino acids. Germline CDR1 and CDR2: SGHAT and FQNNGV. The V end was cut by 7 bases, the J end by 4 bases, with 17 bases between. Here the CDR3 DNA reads TGTGCCAGCACCACCCCGGGACTCGAATACAATGAGCAGTTCTTC. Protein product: CASTTPGLEYNEQFF. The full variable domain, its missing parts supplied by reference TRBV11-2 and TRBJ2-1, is EAGVAQSPRYKIIEKRQSVAFWCNPISGHATLYWYQQILGQGPKLLIQFQNNGVVDDSQLPKDRFSAERLKGVDSTLKIQPAKLEDSAVYLCASTTPGLEYNEQFFGPGTRLTVL.

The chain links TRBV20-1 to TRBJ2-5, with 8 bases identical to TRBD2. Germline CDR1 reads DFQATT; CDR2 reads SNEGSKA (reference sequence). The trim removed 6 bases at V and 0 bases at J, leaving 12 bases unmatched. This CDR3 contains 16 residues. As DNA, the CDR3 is TGCAGTGCAAGACTAGCGTGGAACATCTACCAAGAGACCCAGTACTTC. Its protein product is CSARLAWNIYQETQYF.

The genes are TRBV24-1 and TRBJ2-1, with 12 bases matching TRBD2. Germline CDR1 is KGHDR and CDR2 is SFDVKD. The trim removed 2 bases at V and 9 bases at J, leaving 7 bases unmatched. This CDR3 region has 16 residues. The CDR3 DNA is TGTGCCACCAGTGATTCCGGGACTAGCGGGTTCGTTGAGCAGTTCTTC. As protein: CATSDSGTSGFVEQFF.

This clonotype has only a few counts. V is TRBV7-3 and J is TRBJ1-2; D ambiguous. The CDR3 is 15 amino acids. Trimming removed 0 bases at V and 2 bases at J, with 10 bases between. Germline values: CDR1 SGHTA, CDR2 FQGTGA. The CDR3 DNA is TGTGCCAGCAGCTTAACGGAATCCGGGAACTATGGCTACACCTTC. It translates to CASSLTESGNYGYTF.

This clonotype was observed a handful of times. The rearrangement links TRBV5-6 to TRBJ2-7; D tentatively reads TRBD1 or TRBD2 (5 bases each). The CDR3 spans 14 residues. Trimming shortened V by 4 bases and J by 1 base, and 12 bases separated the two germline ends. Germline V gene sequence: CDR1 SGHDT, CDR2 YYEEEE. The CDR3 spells CASSAWDGSYEQYF. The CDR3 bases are TGTGCCAGCAGCGCCTGGGACGGATCCTACGAGCAGTACTTC.

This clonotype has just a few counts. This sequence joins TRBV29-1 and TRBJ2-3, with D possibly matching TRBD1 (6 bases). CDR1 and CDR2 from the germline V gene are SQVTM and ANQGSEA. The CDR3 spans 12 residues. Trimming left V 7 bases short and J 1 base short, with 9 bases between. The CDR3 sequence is CSAWTGTDTQYF. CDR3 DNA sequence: TGCAGCGCATGGACAGGCACAGATACGCAGTATTTT.

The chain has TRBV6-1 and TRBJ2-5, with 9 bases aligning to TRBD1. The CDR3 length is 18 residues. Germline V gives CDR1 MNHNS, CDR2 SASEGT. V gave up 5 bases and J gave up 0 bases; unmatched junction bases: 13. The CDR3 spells CASSLGVAGQGHQETQYF. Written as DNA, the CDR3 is TGTGCCAGCAGTCTAGGCGTGGCGGGACAGGGCCACCAAGAGACCCAGTACTTC.

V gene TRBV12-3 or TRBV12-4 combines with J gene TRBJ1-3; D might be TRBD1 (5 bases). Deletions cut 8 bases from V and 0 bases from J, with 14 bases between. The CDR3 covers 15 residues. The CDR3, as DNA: TGTGCCAGCCGGCGGCAGGGAACCTCTGGAAACACCATATATTTT. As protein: CASRRQGTSGNTIYF.

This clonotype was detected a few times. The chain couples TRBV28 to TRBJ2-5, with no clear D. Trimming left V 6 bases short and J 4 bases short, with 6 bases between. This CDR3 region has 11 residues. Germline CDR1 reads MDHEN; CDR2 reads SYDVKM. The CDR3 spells CASRERETQYF. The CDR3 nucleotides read TGTGCCAGCAGGGAGAGAGAGACCCAGTACTTC.

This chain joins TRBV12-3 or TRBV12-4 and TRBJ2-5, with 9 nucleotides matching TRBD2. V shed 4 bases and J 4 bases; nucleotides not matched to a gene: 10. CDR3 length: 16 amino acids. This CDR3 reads CASSSRLRRGGETQYF. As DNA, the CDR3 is TGTGCCAGCAGTTCACGACTCAGGCGGGGGGGAGAGACCCAGTACTTC.

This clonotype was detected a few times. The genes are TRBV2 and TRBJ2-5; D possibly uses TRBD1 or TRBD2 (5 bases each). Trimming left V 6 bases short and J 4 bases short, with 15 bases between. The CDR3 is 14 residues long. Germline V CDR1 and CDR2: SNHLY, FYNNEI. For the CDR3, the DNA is TGTGCCAGCAGCTTAGCGATGAGGGGAGAGACCCAGTACTTC. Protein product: CASSLAMRGETQYF.

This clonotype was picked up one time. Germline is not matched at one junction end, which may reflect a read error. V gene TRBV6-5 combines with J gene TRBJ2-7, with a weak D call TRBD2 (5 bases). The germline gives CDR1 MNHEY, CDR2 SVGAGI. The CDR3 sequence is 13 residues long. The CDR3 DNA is TGTGCCAGCAATTACGGCGGGCCCTACGAGCAGTACTTC. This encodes CASNYGGPYEQYF.